This TCR beta chain originates from a study of PD-1 blockade in classical Hodgkin lymphoma. Broader study findings: The diversity seen at baseline in complete responders resembled that of newly diagnosed patients. Patients who began taking nivolumab under 1 year after ASCT were left out.

Sequencing used immunoSEQ multiplex PCR; TCRdb keeps in-frame clones, though not all of them. The sample contains about 41,000 clones, 60% to 80% of which appear only once. Sample time point: cycle 4 day 1 (C4D1), after 6 weeks of nivolumab. All trial patients relapsed after autologous stem cell transplantation. The germline V gene has CDR1 MNHNS and CDR2 SASEGT. This CDR3 comprises 14 residues. The V end was cut by 2 bases, the J end by 2 bases, with 9 bases between. In its sample, this clone is medium-sized. No antigen is known for it. Specimen: peripheral blood mononuclear cells (PBMCs), collected before the fourth cycle of nivolumab. V usage is TRBV6-1 and J usage is TRBJ1-1; D is unresolved. The TCR sequence derives from a human donor with classical Hodgkin lymphoma. The CDR3, as DNA: TGTGCCAGCAGTGAATATCACCGAAACACTGAAGCTTTCTTT. As protein: CASSEYHRNTEAFF.